Listed here are 10 T cell receptor beta chains from one sample, sequenced in a study of blood T cell repertoires in COVID-19. Clones were sequenced by immunoSEQ multiplex PCR, and TCRdb holds only the in-frame ones, with some missing. The top ten clones hold approximately 8.1% of a sample with 50,000 to 60,000 clones, over 85% of them seen once. Input material: peripheral blood. These receptors were obtained from an elderly man with active or convalescent COVID-19.

The genes are TRBV7-2 and TRBJ2-3, with 11 bases lining up with TRBD2. Germline CDR1 reads SGHTA; CDR2 reads FQGNSA. V shed 5 bases, J shed 6 bases, and the junction held 7 bases outside the gene matches. CDR3 length: 15 amino acids. CDR3 amino acids: CASSLLAGDSDTQYF. CDR3 nucleotide sequence: TGTGCCAGCAGCCTACTAGCGGGGGATTCGGATACGCAGTATTTT.

A single count supports this clone. V usage is TRBV21-1 and J usage is TRBJ2-7; TRBD2, the table's D call, was not compared with the DNA. TRBV21-1 is recorded as a pseudogene. This CDR3 region has 19 residues. The CDR3 DNA sequence: TGTGCCAGCAGCCCCAAAGGGGGGACTAGCGGGAGGGAGGCCTACGAGCAGTACTTC. Amino acid sequence: CASSPKGGTSGREAYEQYF.

The rearrangement uses TRBV7-9 and TRBJ2-1; TRBD1 might be the D (6 bases). This CDR3 contains 15 residues. V lost 1 base and J lost 10, with 17 bases in between. The germline CDR1 and CDR2 sequences are SEHNR and FQNEAQ (reference sequence). CDR3 in amino acids: CASSLGSGASGEQFF. CDR3 coding DNA: TGTGCCAGCAGCTTAGGGTCAGGGGCTTCGGGCGAGCAGTTCTTC.

The table lists this clone with a few counts. The chain is built from TRBV5-1 and TRBJ1-5, with D hard to call. The germline V and J ends were trimmed by 0 bases and 5 bases, with 6 bases remaining between them. Germline V gene lookup returns CDR1 SGHRS and CDR2 YFSETQ. The CDR3 is 13 residues long. In DNA, the CDR3 is TGCGCCAGCAGCTTGGGAGTTGATCAGCCCCAGCATTTT. It yields the protein CASSLGVDQPQHF. The entire variable domain, with the rest obtained from reference TRBV5-1 and TRBJ1-5, is as follows: KAGVTQTPRYLIKTRGQQVTLSCSPISGHRSVSWYQQTPGQGLQFLFEYFSETQRNKGNFPGRFSGRQFSNSRSEMNVSTLELGDSALYLCASSLGVDQPQHFGDGTRLSIL.

The V and J genes are TRBV6-2 or TRBV6-3 and TRBJ2-7, with TRBD2 identical over 10 bases. Germline values: CDR1 MNHEY, CDR2 SVGEGT. The CDR3 runs to 15 residues. Trimming took 2 bases from V and 4 from J; bases not matched to a gene: 5. CDR3 protein: CASSYGVAGGYEQYF. Here the CDR3 DNA reads TGTGCCAGCAGTTACGGGGTAGCGGGAGGTTACGAGCAGTACTTC.

The V call is TRBV4-3, the J call TRBJ1-4, with a tentative D call TRBD1 (5 bases). V was cut by 4 bases and J by 4 bases, with 16 bases left in between. The length of the CDR3 is 16 residues. Germline V gives CDR1 LGHNA, CDR2 YSLEER. The CDR3 bases are TGCGCCAGCAGCCCCCAGGGCCTCAGTCATAATGAAAAACTGTTTTTT. Encoded protein: CASSPQGLSHNEKLFF.

The J gene is TRBJ1-1, the V gene TRBV5-1; tentatively, D is TRBD1 (5 bases). Looked up from germline, CDR1 is SGHRS and CDR2 is YFSETQ. The CDR3 contains 15 residues. V shed 2 bases and J shed 0 bases, with 11 bases lying between them. CDR3 sequence (DNA): TGCGCCAGCAGCTTTCAGGGTCCCATGAACACTGAAGCTTTCTTT. Translation: CASSFQGPMNTEAFF.

J is TRBJ2-7 and V is TRBV21-1; the D call TRBD1 from the table was never checked on the DNA. TRBV21-1 is classified as a pseudogene. This CDR3 has 8 residues. The CDR3, as DNA: TGTGCCAGCCAGGGGCAGTACTTC. Protein sequence: CASQGQYF.

The chain joins TRBV9 to TRBJ2-3; TRBD1 aligns across 11 bases. J was trimmed by 3 bases and V by 2 bases; bases with no gene match: 5. Germline CDR1 reads SGDLS; CDR2 reads YYNGEE. CDR3 length equals 16 residues. CDR3: CASSVLGTGGTDTQYF. Written as DNA, the CDR3 is TGTGCCAGCAGCGTCCTGGGGACAGGGGGGACAGATACGCAGTATTTT.

V and J are TRBV7-2 and TRBJ1-2; no clear D gene. Germline V gene lookup returns CDR1 SGHTA and CDR2 FQGNSA. The CDR3 loop spans 14 amino acids. The V and J ends lost 4 bases and 0 bases respectively, with 9 bases between them. The CDR3 DNA reads as TGTGCCAGCAGCTCCACGGCGGCTAACTATGGCTACACCTTC. Translating gives CASSSTAANYGYTF.